The text below deals with one T cell receptor beta chain. What antigen it recognizes has not been identified. No quality values exist for individual bases; no much larger clone is one base distant. The cohort consisted of some 730 healthy bone marrow donors. At the time of sampling, every cohort member was nominally healthy, though immune exposures that went unrecorded were likely present. The donor tested CMV seronegative and was one of the 352 seronegative cohort members. A peripheral blood sample was collected from each donor, and TCR beta sequencing was performed on peripheral blood mononuclear cells. The Qiagen DNeasy Blood Extraction Kit was used to extract genomic DNA from the blood cell samples. The protocol used for the library was the immunoSEQ multiplex PCR assay. A mixture of 60 forward primers for TCR Vbeta segments and 13 reverse primers for TCR Jbeta segments was used in the multiplex PCR. The CDR3 region of rearranged TCR beta genes was amplified from genomic DNA by a multiplex PCR assay. The Illumina HiSeq System was used to sequence the amplified TCR beta libraries as 87-base-pair reads. The authors' analysis ran thus. In a later analysis, some 80 million unique TCR beta chains were counted across the roughly 610 repertoires, and about 10 million of these chains were shared by at least two donors. Raw reads were error-corrected and collapsed into unique sequences by a nearest-neighbor algorithm in which closely related sequences were merged to remove PCR and sequencing errors. Alignment of CDR3 sequences to IMGT reference sequences was used to assign V, D and J gene segments. Each retained sequence needed at least a six-nucleotide match to both a V gene segment and a J gene segment. Rearrangements were called productive when the CDR3 lacked stop codons and stayed in frame with V and J; all others were non-productive. CDR3 was defined according to IMGT convention as the region running from the second conserved V-encoded cysteine to the conserved J-encoded phenylalanine. The earlier analysis of 587 of the donors excluded sequences that lacked an unambiguous match to a single V gene segment. In an earlier analysis of several hundred of the donors, V segments were called functional above 56.7% productive rearrangements and were called segregating when the between-donor standard deviation exceeded 5%. A statistical classification framework was developed to diagnose cytomegalovirus status using the catalog of TCR beta chain sequences. In a later analysis, TCR nucleotide sequences were compared against IMGT/GENE-DB human TR gene sequences so that V and J genes could be assigned. Using the TCRdist pipeline, a later analysis assigned CDR3 sequences along with most-parsimonious VDJ recombination scenarios. A later analysis defined each TCR beta chain by its CDR3 amino acid sequence plus V-gene family, and excluded reads lacking a unique V-gene family. A later analysis removed several hundred highly shared, low-generation-probability nucleotide sequences to deal with suspected cross-contamination and a sequencing artifact. In a later analysis, a clonal expansion index for each public chain was calculated from normalized within-repertoire ranks of inferred template counts. In a later analysis, generation probabilities were computed with a VDJ recombination model fitted to out-of-frame rearrangements, and the resulting probabilities were checked against IGoR. Hypergeometric tests were used in a later analysis to score TCR-TCR, TCR-HLA and TCR-CMV co-occurrence, with a repertoire-size bias correction applied to the TCR pairs. False discovery rates were estimated in a later analysis by permuting HLA or CMV assignments 20 times. A later analysis grouped co-occurring TCRs with DBSCAN, adding TCRdist sequence similarity when clustering within HLA-allele-positive subsets. Repertoires with fewer than 30,000 or more than 120,000 public chains were left out of co-occurrence clustering, as were about 5 repertoires with anomalous nucleotide sharing. Entries here come from immuneACCESS through TCRdb and include only in-frame sequences with V and J called. Some clones fail to appear in such tables; in the studies checked, an unresolved V gene covers under half of the shortfall, and the cause of the remainder is unknown. That table is the source of V, J and clone size, and D and trimming were worked out from the DNA. For this sample there are about 180,000 clones; roughly 80% appear just once. The ten largest clones represent approximately 2.3% of the sample.

This specimen comes from a study of cytomegalovirus exposure and HLA in healthy donors listed by TCRdb under 2017. Study-level background: An earlier analysis of about 530 of the donors reported about 260 Gb of sequence data and 95 million to 120 million unique TCR beta sequences obtained from around 190 million T cells. Among 300 to 450 genotyped donors of the cohort, an average of approximately 230,000 unique TCR beta nucleotide sequences were sequenced per donor, 15% to 20% of them non-productive. The T cell repertoires of roughly 660 subjects were profiled by immunosequencing and related to cytomegalovirus serostatus. Every discovery cohort repertoire had been produced on one sequencing platform. Of the roughly 400 genotyped donors, 81% fell in the genetic ancestry cluster associated with self-reported Caucasian donors. To decide whether each TCR beta V gene segment behaved as functional or pseudogenic, an earlier analysis of approximately 600 of the donors relied on high-throughput TCR beta sequencing. HLA typing included class I and class II loci at four-digit resolution. An early release that covered about 600 HLA-typed donors contained approximately 300 gigabases of sequencing data and around 80 million unique TCR sequences. The study combined high-throughput TCR immunosequencing, statistical association of individual TCRs with disease status, and machine learning to predict cytomegalovirus infection status. The number of donors typed differed by locus, with 629-630 for A, B, C, DRB1 and DQB1, around 520 for DQA1, 606 for DPA1, and approximately 470 for DPB1. Alongside the repertoire data, information on donor age, sex, ethnicity and CMV serostatus was compiled. Because of strong linkage in the cohort, a few DR-DQ haplotypes were treated as single units for association and clustering. In addition to the first cohort of 500 to 850 subjects, a separate validation cohort of 120 different subjects was used. Rather than using new phenotypic data, the later analysis identified candidate immune exposures from TCR beta sequences and from how often those sequences occurred across donors. The study was designed to test whether signatures of past pathogen exposure could be identified by cataloging public T cell receptors. A later genetic analysis took genome-wide SNP genotypes for 398 of the 666 donors and used that subset as a discovery cohort. To study patterns of TCR occurrence, a later analysis re-analyzed previously published TCR beta repertoires from just over 650 donors and added high-resolution HLA genotyping. The paper's findings and limits, for the study overall: Across donors, most TCR sequences were observed very rarely, whereas some public TCRs were present in many individuals. The 87-base-pair reads could not distinguish some IMGT-functional V segments, including TRBV6-2 and TRBV6-3, so those segments were excluded. In an earlier analysis of 587 of the donors, most TCR beta V segments appeared in productive rearrangements about 90% or about 30% of the time, broadly matching IMGT annotations. Immune exposure information for the cohort was limited to CMV serostatus. Sequencing depth was assumed to be roughly uniform across donors in the presence/absence analyses, though that assumption may not hold. In vitro tests confirmed that a few of the cytomegalovirus-associated TCR beta chains recognize cytomegalovirus antigens. Because counts were too low, 15 to 20 rarely observed V segments, including chromosome 9 orphons, were excluded from the earlier analysis of 500 to 700 of the donors. Several of the top co-occurrence clusters appeared to be linked to parvovirus B19, influenza, CMV and Epstein-Barr virus, according to a later analysis. In both the original and validation cohorts, the classifier was reported to diagnose cytomegalovirus status with high specificity and sensitivity. Compared with equally common non-associated chains, HLA-associated TCR beta chains in a later analysis were more clonally expanded and had lower generation probabilities. A further reported finding was that TCR beta sequences accurately predicted the HLA-A and HLA-B alleles for most subjects in the first cohort. A later analysis found that most CMV-associated TCR beta chains appeared HLA-restricted, with HLA associations seemingly driven largely by CMV exposure. According to the authors, the approach could potentially be generalized to other disease states and immunological phenotypes. In a later analysis, 15,000 to 20,000 TCR beta sequences were associated with specific HLA alleles at a false discovery rate of 0.05. The study gave a list of some 150 TCR beta chains associated with cytomegalovirus. Correlated functional status among segregating V segments might be attributable to linkage disequilibrium, but an unknown experimental factor could not be ruled out. Only TCR beta chains were sequenced in this cohort, and the absence of alpha or paired-chain data limited detectable features. Because some donors lacked HLA typing at each locus, the association tests relied only on the typed subset. A later analysis found that TCR association rates varied across HLA loci, with DRB1 alleles showing the most associated TCRs and HLA-C alleles the fewest. In a later genetic analysis, fewer N-insertions in productive TCRs were reported among donors in an Asian-associated ancestry cluster than the approximately 710-donor mean. A cluster of highly shared sequence variants was judged likely to be a technical artifact of the sequencing pipeline. A later genetic analysis associated a missense DCLRE1C variant with V-gene and J-gene trimming of TCR beta chains, and an independent cohort replicated the association. When HLA alleles, especially DR and DQ, strongly co-occurred, attributing TCR associations to individual alleles was difficult.

The CDR3 goes from the cysteine to the phenylalanine over 14 residues. Left in the record is the CDR3 DNA by itself, 42 bases read in frame from the first base. V and J are trimmed by 5 bases and 2 bases, and the gene matches miss 8 bases of the junction. CDR1 SQVTM and CDR2 ANQGSEA are derived from the germline V gene. Here the chain combines TRBV29-1 and TRBJ2-5, with TRBD1 identical over 7 junction bases. Sequenced sample: PBMCs. This clonotype was sampled from a male donor in good health and CMV-seronegative. The DNA reads as follows: TGCAGCGTTCGGCTGACAGGGCAGCAAGAGACCCAGTACTTC. Translated, this is CSVRLTGQQETQYF.